These 8 T cell receptor beta chains share one sample of origin, sequenced in a study of blood T cell repertoires in COVID-19. The protocol was immunoSEQ multiplex PCR, while the TCRdb copy is restricted to in-frame clones and leaves out a portion. The profile shows about 220,000 clones, 85% to 90% of them singletons. What was sequenced was PBMCs or T cells enriched from blood (not recorded which). These receptors originate from a woman between 45 and 65 years old with acute COVID-19.

The chain employs TRBV28 and TRBJ2-1; 11 nucleotides match TRBD2. J was trimmed by 15 bases and V by 6 bases; bases with no gene match: 10. The CDR3 runs 13 residues. Germline lookup yields CDR1 MDHEN and CDR2 SYDVKM. CDR3: CASRPIGLAGSFF. The CDR3 nucleotides are TGTGCCAGCAGACCCATAGGACTAGCGGGTTCGTTCTTC.

CDR3 sequence (DNA): TGTGCCAGCAGCCAAAAGGGAGTGAACTCCTACAATGAGCAGTTCTTC. Translation: CASSQKGVNSYNEQFF. The chain carries TRBV7-9 and TRBJ2-1; possible D gene TRBD2, 5 bases. V was cut by 5 bases and J by 0 bases, with 14 bases left in between. CDR1 SEHNR and CDR2 FQNEAQ come from the germline V gene (reference sequence). The CDR3 runs 16 residues.

This chain uses TRBV13 with TRBJ1-4, with unresolved D. This CDR3 comprises 15 residues. V was trimmed by 2 bases and J by 8 bases, leaving 15 bases between them. CDR1 PRHDT and CDR2 FYEKMQ come from the germline V gene (reference sequence). The CDR3 nucleotides are TGTGCCAGCAGCTTAACAATTGCCCGGGGAGAAAAACTGTTTTTT. The encoded protein is CASSLTIARGEKLFF.

The chain links TRBV6-5 to TRBJ1-2; 7 bases match TRBD1. CDR3 size: 13 residues. Trimming at V came to 5 bases and at J to 8 bases, leaving 8 bases not matched to a gene. Germline V gene data show CDR1 as MNHEY and CDR2 as SVGAGI. The CDR3 protein is CASSPKGQQGYTF. DNA for the CDR3: TGTGCCAGCAGTCCAAAGGGACAGCAAGGCTACACCTTC.

This clone was picked up a small number of times. The chain carries TRBV30 and TRBJ1-2, with D uncertain. Per germline, CDR1 GTSNPN and CDR2 SVGIG (reference sequence). With 2 bases removed from V and 6 bases from J, the gap between germline ends came to 10 bases. This CDR3 comprises 12 residues. The CDR3 reads CAWSHPGDGYTF. CDR3 nucleotide sequence: TGTGCCTGGAGTCATCCCGGGGATGGCTACACCTTC.

The chain employs TRBV1 and TRBJ1-1; whether TRBD1, the table's D call, matches the DNA was not checked. TRBV1 is reported as a pseudogene. CDR3 length: 14 amino acids. The CDR3 loop is CTSRSGHLNTEAFF. The CDR3, as DNA: TGCACCAGCAGGTCCGGACATCTTAACACTGAAGCTTTCTTT.

The CDR3 coding sequence is TGTGCCAAATCAGATGGAAACACCATATATTTT. Translation: CAKSDGNTIYF. The gene calls are TRBV10-3 and TRBJ1-3; no clear D. The germline V gene encodes CDR1 ENHRY and CDR2 SYGVKD. With 10 bases removed from V and 3 bases from J, the gap between germline ends came to 7 bases. The CDR3 is 11 residues long.

V usage is TRBV2 and J usage is TRBJ2-7, with TRBD2 identical over 7 bases. Germline V gives CDR1 SNHLY, CDR2 FYNNEI. The CDR3 has 13 amino acids. Trimming took 4 bases from V and 2 from J; bases not matched to a gene: 2. CDR3 bases: TGTGCCAGCAGTGTTCTAGCGGCCTACGAGCAGTACTTC. Translating it yields CASSVLAAYEQYF.